The next 17 T cell receptor beta chains were all read from a single sample in a study of T cell responses to AZD1222 COVID-19 vaccine. Data came from immunoSEQ multiplex PCR; TCRdb stores just in-frame clones and leaves some out. The repertoire holds more than 75,000 clones, almost 90% seen once, with roughly 25% in the top ten. Specimen: peripheral blood, collected on day 0 of AZD1222 vaccination. All receptors come from an adult in good health.

The chain couples TRBV19 to TRBJ2-2; the match to TRBD2 covers 14 bases. The V and J ends lost 3 bases and 8 bases, in that order; junction bases with no gene match: 11. Germline CDR1 LNHDA, CDR2 SQIVND (reference sequence). The CDR3 runs 18 residues. The CDR3 DNA reads TGTGCCAGTAGTATCCAAGCCGGGACTAGCGGGAGTAATGGGGAGCTGTTTTTT. Translation: CASSIQAGTSGSNGELFF. Variable domain in full (rest from reference TRBV19 and TRBJ2-2): DGGITQSPKYLFRKEGQNVTLSCEQNLNHDAMYWYRQDPGQGLRLIYYSQIVNDFQKGDIAEGYSVSREKKESFPLTVTSAQKNPTAFYLCASSIQAGTSGSNGELFFGEGSRLTVL.

This rearrangement joins TRBV4-1 to TRBJ2-3; 8 bases are a match to TRBD2. CDR1 is MGHRA and CDR2 is YSYEKL in the germline V gene. The junction had 23 bases not matched to a gene; V was cut back by 1 base and J by 5 bases. The CDR3 consists of 21 residues. The CDR3 DNA reads as TGCGCCAGCAGCCAAGTATTAGGCCGTAATTATCGTCGCGGGAGGTTAGATACGCAGTATTTT. Protein product: CASSQVLGRNYRRGRLDTQYF.

CDR3 sequence: CASSGRGTSGGLSTDTQYF. For the CDR3, the DNA is TGTGCCAGCAGTGGACGGGGGACTAGCGGAGGTCTGAGCACAGATACGCAGTATTTT. V is TRBV6-1 and J is TRBJ2-3; 11 bases are shared with TRBD2. Germline CDR1 is MNHNS and CDR2 is SASEGT. The V and J ends lost 4 bases and 0 bases, in that order; junction bases with no gene match: 12. The CDR3 has 19 residues.

The V and J genes are TRBV7-2 and TRBJ2-3; D is unclear. The germline V gene encodes CDR1 SGHTA and CDR2 FQGNSA. Trimming removed 5 bases at V and 9 bases at J, with 12 bases between. CDR3 length: 12 amino acids. For the CDR3, the DNA is TGTGCCAGCAGCCCCGAACACTACACGCAGTATTTT. Translated: CASSPEHYTQYF.

The CDR3 reads CASSSLPRLAGEEETQYF. As DNA, the CDR3 is TGTGCCAGCAGCTCCCTGCCCAGACTAGCGGGAGAGGAGGAGACCCAGTACTTC. This chain joins TRBV7-2 and TRBJ2-5; 12 positions agree with TRBD2. J gave up 5 bases and V 4 bases, and 14 bases lay outside the gene matches. The V gene's germline CDR1 is SGHTA and CDR2 FQGNSA. This CDR3 contains 18 residues.

This clone was seen once. The chain uses TRBV7-2 and TRBJ2-3; TRBD1 agrees at 9 bases. V dropped 5 bases and J dropped 3; count of bases not matched to a gene: 6. Looked up from germline, CDR1 is SGHTA and CDR2 is FQGNSA. This CDR3 is 15 amino acids long. CDR3 residues: CASSANRGRTDTQYF. CDR3 in DNA: TGTGCCAGCAGCGCTAACAGGGGGCGTACAGATACGCAGTATTTT.

The genes are TRBV7-6 and TRBJ2-1, with TRBD2 matching 12 bases. The CDR3 covers 16 residues. The J segment lost 7 bases and the V segment lost 0 bases, leaving 4 bases of the junction unmatched. CDR1 and CDR2 from the germline V gene are SGHVS and FNYEAQ. CDR3 DNA sequence: TGTGCCAGCAGCTTAGCGACTAGCGGGAGTAGGAATGAGCAGTTCTTC. Translating gives CASSLATSGSRNEQFF.

The chain combines TRBV30 with TRBJ2-7; a weak D match, TRBD1 (5 bases). CDR1 GTSNPN and CDR2 SVGIG come from the germline V gene (reference sequence). The CDR3 is made up of 12 amino acids. V was cut by 7 bases and J by 1 base, with 11 bases left in between. This CDR3 is CAYQDTSYEQYF. The CDR3 DNA sequence: TGTGCCTACCAGGACACGTCCTACGAGCAGTACTTC.

The J gene is TRBJ2-5, the V gene TRBV2; D gene ambiguous. CDR1 is SNHLY, CDR2 FYNNEI, per germline. V lost 5 bases and J 0 bases, leaving 1 base between the germline ends. This CDR3 is built from 11 residues. CDR3 in amino acids: CASSNQETQYF. The CDR3 nucleotides are TGTGCCAGCAGTAACCAAGAGACCCAGTACTTC.

The sample holds a few counts of this clone. The J gene is TRBJ2-7, the V gene TRBV10-3; D is ambiguous. V lost 4 bases and J 6 bases, leaving 7 bases between the germline ends. There are 11 residues in the CDR3. The germline V gene has CDR1 ENHRY and CDR2 SYGVKD. CDR3 residues: CAISVGPEQYF. As DNA, the CDR3 is TGTGCCATCAGTGTTGGTCCCGAGCAGTACTTC.

V and J are TRBV18 and TRBJ2-7, with D unresolved. V dropped 3 bases and J dropped 4 bases, with 13 bases sitting between them. The CDR3 totals 14 residues. The V gene's germline CDR1 is KGHSH and CDR2 LQKENI. CDR3 loop: CASSPNNYLYEQYF. CDR3 coding DNA: TGTGCCAGCTCACCCAACAACTACCTTTACGAGCAGTACTTC.

This rearrangement joins TRBV10-3 to TRBJ2-1; TRBD1 agrees at 8 bases. Trimming took 0 bases from V and 6 from J; bases not matched to a gene: 7. CDR1 is ENHRY, CDR2 SYGVKD, per germline. The length of the CDR3 is 16 residues. CDR3 region: CAISESSRTGRNEQFF. DNA of the CDR3: TGTGCCATCAGTGAGTCTAGTCGGACAGGGCGCAATGAGCAGTTCTTC.

The chain combines TRBV7-2 with TRBJ1-4, with D possibly TRBD1 on 6 matching bases. Between the trimmed V and J ends, which lost 7 bases and 8 bases, there was a span of 17 bases. Germline CDR1 is SGHTA and CDR2 is FQGNSA. The CDR3 is 14 amino acids. CDR3 bases: TGTGCCAGCACCCCCCCAGGGGCAGGAGAAAAACTGTTTTTT. Its protein product is CASTPPGAGEKLFF.

This clone was seen more than once but under ten times. The chain carries TRBV4-3 and TRBJ2-7, with 8 bases aligning to TRBD2. Germline assignment: CDR1 LGHNA and CDR2 YSLEER. The CDR3 consists of 15 residues. V lost 4 bases, J lost 2 bases, and 7 bases stayed unmatched. The CDR3 nucleotides are TGCGCCAGCAGCCCTACTGAGCGGGGGACCTACGAGCAGTACTTC. As protein: CASSPTERGTYEQYF.

V usage is TRBV28 and J usage is TRBJ1-1; no reliable D call. Germline values: CDR1 MDHEN, CDR2 SYDVKM. This CDR3 is built from 13 residues. V was shortened by 5 bases and J by 1 base, with 8 bases between the two germline ends. In DNA form, the CDR3 reads TGTGCCAGCAGTCGGGTCCAGAACACTGAAGCTTTCTTT. Translated: CASSRVQNTEAFF. Complete variable domain (other parts from reference TRBV28 and TRBJ1-1): DVKVTQSSRYLVKRTGEKVFLECVQDMDHENMFWYRQDPGLGLRLIYFSYDVKMKEKGDIPEGYSVSREKKERFSLILESASTNQTSMYLCASSRVQNTEAFFGQGTRLTVV.

The chain links TRBV20-1 to TRBJ1-2; D is ambiguous. In germline, CDR1 is DFQATT, CDR2 SNEGSKA (reference sequence). This CDR3 has 11 residues. V was trimmed by 4 bases and J by 0 bases, leaving 3 bases between them. The CDR3 DNA is TGCAGTGCTAATCCTAACTATGGCTACACCTTC. Translated: CSANPNYGYTF.

J is TRBJ2-3 and V is TRBV30, with 7 bases lining up with TRBD2. After removal of 2 bases from V and 3 bases from J, the junction contained 8 bases not matched to a gene. CDR1 GTSNPN and CDR2 SVGIG come from the germline V gene (reference sequence). This CDR3 has 15 residues. DNA of the CDR3: TGTGCCTGGAGTTCCGGGGGAGGGACTACAGATACGCAGTATTTT. Its protein product is CAWSSGGGTTDTQYF.